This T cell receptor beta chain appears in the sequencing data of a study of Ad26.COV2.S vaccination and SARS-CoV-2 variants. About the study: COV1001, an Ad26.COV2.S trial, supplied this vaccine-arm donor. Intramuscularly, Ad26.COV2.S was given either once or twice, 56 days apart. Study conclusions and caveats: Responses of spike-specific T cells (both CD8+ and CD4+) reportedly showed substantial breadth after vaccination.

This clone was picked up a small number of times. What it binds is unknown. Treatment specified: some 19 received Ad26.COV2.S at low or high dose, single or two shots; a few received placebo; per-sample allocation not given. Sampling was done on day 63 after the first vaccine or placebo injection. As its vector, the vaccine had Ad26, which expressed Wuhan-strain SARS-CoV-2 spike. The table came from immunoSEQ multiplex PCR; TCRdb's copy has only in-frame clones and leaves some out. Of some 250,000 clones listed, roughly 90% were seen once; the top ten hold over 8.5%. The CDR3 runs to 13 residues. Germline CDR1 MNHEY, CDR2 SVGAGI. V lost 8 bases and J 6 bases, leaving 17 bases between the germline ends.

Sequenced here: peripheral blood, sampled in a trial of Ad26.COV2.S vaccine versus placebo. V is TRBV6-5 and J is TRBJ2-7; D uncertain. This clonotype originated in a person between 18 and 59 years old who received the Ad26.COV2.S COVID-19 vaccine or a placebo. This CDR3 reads CASYGAILGEQYF. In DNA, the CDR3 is TGTGCCAGCTATGGCGCAATTTTGGGCGAGCAGTACTTC.